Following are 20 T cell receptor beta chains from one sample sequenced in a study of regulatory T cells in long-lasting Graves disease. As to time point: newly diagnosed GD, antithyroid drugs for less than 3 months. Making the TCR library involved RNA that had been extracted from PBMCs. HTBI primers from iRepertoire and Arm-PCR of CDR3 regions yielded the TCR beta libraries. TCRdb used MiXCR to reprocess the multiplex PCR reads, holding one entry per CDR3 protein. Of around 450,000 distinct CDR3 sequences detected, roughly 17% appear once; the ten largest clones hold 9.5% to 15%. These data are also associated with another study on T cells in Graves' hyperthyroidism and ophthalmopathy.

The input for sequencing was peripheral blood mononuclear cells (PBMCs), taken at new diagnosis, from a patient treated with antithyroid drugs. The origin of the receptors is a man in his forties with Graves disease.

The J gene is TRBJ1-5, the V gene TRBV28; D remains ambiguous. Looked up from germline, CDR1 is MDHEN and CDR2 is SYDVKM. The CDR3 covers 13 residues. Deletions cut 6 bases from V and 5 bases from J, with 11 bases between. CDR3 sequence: CASSQRVDQPQHF. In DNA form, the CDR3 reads TGTGCCAGCAGCCAAAGGGTAGATCAGCCCCAGCATTTT.

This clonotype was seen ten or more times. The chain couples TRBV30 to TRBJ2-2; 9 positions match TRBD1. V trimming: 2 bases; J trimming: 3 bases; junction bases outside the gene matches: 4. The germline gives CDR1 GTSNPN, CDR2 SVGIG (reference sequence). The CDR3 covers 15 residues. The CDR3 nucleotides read TGTGCCTGGAGTCGCGGGACAGGGTACACCGGGGAGCTGTTTTTT. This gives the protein CAWSRGTGYTGELFF. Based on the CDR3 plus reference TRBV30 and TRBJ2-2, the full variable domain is SQTIHQWPATLVQPVGSPLSLECTVEGTSNPNLYWYRQAAGRGLQLLFYSVGIGQISSEVPQNLSASRPQDRQFILSSKKLLLSDSGFYLCAWSRGTGYTGELFFGEGSRLTVL.

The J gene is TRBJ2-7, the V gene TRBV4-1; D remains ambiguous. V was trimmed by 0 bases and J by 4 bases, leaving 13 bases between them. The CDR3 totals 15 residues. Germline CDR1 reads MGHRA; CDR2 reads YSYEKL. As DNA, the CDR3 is TGCGCCAGCAGCCAAGAAAGGAGAGATGGATACGAGCAGTACTTC. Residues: CASSQERRDGYEQYF.

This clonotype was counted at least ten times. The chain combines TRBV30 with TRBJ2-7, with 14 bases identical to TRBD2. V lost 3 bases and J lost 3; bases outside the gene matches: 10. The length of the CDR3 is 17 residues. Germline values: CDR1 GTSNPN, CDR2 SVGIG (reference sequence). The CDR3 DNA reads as TGTGCCTGGAGGATTCGGCGGGGACTAGCGGGAGACTACGAGCAGTACTTC. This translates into CAWRIRRGLAGDYEQYF.

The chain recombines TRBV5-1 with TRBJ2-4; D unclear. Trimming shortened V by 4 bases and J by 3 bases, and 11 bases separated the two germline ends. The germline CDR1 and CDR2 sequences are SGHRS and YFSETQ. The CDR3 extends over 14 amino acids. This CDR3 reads CASSPTSGKNIQYF. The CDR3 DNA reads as TGCGCCAGCAGCCCTACGAGTGGCAAAAACATTCAGTACTTC.

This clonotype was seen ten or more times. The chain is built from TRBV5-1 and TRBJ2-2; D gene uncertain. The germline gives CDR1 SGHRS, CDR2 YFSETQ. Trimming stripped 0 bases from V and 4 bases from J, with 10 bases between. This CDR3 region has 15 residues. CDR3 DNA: TGCGCCAGCAGCTTGGATGGCAGCTTCACCGGGGAGCTGTTTTTT. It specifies CASSLDGSFTGELFF.

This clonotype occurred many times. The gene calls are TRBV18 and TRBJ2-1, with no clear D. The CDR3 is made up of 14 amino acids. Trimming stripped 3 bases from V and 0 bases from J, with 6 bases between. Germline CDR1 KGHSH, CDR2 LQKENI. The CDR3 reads CASSPSDSYNEQFF. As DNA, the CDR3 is TGTGCCAGCTCACCTTCAGACTCCTACAATGAGCAGTTCTTC.

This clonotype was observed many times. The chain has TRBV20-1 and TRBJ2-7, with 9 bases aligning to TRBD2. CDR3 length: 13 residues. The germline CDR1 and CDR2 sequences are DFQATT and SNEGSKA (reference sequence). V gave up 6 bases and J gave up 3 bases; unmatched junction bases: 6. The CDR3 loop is CSAPGLAFYEQYF. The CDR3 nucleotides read TGCAGTGCCCCGGGACTAGCATTCTACGAGCAGTACTTC.

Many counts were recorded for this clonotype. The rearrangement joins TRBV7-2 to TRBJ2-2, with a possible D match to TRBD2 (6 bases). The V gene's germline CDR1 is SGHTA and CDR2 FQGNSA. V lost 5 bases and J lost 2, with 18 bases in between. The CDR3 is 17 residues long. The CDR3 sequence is CASSRGLPWSNTGELFF. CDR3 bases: TGTGCCAGCAGCAGGGGACTTCCATGGTCTAACACCGGGGAGCTGTTTTTT.

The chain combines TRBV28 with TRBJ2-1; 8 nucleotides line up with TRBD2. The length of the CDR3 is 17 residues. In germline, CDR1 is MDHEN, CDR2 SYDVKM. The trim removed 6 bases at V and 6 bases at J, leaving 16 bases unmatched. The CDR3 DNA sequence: TGTGCCAGCAGAGTAGCGGGGAGGCATATCGGGGGCAATGAGCAGTTCTTC. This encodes CASRVAGRHIGGNEQFF.

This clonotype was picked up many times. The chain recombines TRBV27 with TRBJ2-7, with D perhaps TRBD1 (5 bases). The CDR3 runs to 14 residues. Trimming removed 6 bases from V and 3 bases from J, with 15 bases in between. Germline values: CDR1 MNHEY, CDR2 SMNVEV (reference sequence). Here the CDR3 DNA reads TGTGCCAGCAGCTCCGGGCAGGGCAACTACGAGCAGTACTTC. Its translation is CASSSGQGNYEQYF.

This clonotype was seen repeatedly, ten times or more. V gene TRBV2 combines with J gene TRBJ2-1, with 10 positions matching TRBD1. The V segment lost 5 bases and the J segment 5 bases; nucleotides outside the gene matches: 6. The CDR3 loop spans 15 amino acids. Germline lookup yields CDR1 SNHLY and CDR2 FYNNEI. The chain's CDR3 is CASSNRDRGDNEQFF. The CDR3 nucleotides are TGTGCCAGCAGTAACCGGGACAGGGGAGACAATGAGCAGTTCTTC.

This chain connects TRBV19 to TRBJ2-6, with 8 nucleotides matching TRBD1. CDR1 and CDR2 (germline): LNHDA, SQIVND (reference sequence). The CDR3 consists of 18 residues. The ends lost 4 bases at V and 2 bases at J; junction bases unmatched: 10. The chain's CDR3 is CASSSSRGQAAGANVLTF. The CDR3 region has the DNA TGTGCCAGTAGTAGCAGCAGGGGGCAAGCGGCTGGGGCCAACGTCCTGACTTTC.

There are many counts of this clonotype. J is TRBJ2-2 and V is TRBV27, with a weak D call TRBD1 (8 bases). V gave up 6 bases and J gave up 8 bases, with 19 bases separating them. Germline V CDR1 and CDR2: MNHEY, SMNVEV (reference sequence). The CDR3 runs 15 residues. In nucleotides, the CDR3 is TGTGCCAGCAGGGGGGGGACAGGAAGCGCTGGGGAGCTGTTTTTT. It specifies CASRGGTGSAGELFF.

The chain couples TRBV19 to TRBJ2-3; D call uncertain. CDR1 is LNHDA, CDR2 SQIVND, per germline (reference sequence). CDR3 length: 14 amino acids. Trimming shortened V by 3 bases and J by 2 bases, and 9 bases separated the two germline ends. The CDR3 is CASSISTDTDTQYF. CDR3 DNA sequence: TGTGCCAGTAGTATCTCGACGGACACAGATACGCAGTATTTT.

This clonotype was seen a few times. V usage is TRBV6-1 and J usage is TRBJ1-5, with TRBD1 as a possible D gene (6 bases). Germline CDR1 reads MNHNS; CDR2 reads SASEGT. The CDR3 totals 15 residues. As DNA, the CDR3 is TGTGCGATACAGGGACCCAGGCCGAGCAATCAGCCCCAGCATTTT. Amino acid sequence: CAIQGPRPSNQPQHF.

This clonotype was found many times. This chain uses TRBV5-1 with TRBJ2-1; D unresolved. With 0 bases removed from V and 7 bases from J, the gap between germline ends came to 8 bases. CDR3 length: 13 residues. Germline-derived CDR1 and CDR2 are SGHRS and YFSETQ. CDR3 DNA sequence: TGCGCCAGCAGCTTGGACCCGGGTAATGAGCAGTTCTTC. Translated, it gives CASSLDPGNEQFF. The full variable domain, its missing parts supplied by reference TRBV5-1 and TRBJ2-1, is KAGVTQTPRYLIKTRGQQVTLSCSPISGHRSVSWYQQTPGQGLQFLFEYFSETQRNKGNFPGRFSGRQFSNSRSEMNVSTLELGDSALYLCASSLDPGNEQFFGPGTRLTVL.

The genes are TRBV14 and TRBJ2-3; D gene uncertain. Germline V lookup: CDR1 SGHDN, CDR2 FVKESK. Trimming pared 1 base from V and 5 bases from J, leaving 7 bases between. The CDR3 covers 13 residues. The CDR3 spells CASSQGFGDTQYF. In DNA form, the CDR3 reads TGTGCCAGCAGCCAAGGATTTGGAGATACGCAGTATTTT.

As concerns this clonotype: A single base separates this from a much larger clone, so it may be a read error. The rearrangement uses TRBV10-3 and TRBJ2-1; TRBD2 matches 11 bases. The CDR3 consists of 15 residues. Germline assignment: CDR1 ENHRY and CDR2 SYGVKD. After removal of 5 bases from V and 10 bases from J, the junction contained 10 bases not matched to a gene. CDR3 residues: CAISPGLAETYEQFF. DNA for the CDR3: TGTGCCATCAGTCCGGGACTAGCGGAGACTTACGAGCAGTTCTTC.

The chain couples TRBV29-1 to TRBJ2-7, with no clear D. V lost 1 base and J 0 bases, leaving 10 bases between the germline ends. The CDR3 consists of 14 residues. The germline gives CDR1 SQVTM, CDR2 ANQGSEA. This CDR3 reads CSVEASQDSYEQYF. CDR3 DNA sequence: TGCAGCGTTGAAGCCTCCCAGGACTCCTACGAGCAGTACTTC.